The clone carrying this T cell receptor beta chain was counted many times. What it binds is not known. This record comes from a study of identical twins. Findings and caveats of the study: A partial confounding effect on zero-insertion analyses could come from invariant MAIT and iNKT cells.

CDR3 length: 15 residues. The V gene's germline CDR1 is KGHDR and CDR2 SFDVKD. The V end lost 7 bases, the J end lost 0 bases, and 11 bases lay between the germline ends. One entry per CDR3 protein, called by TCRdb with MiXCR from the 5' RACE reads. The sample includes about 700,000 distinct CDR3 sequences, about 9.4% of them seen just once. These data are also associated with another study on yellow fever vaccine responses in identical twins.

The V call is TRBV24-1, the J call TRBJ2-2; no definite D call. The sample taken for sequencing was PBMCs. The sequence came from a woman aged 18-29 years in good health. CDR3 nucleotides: TGTGCCACCAGCCGACACAACCCGAACACCGGGGAGCTGTTTTTT. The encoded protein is CATSRHNPNTGELFF.